This TCR beta chain was sequenced during a study of OX40 agonist ivuxolimab in advanced cancers. Across the study: While on treatment, patients had intravenous ivuxolimab at 0.01 to 10 mg/kg every 2 weeks. A male proportion of about 86% was recorded, with mean age approximately 57 years and range roughly 23 to 79. One patient with hepatocellular carcinoma and two with cutaneous melanoma, three in all, had partial responses. General study points: Among the lowest peripheral clonal expansion occurred in 0.1-3.0 mg/kg partial responders.

Clones were sequenced by immunoSEQ multiplex PCR, and TCRdb holds only the in-frame ones, with some missing. Seen here are about 100,000 clones, roughly 89% observed once, and the top ten hold approximately 0.16%. In the case of this clone: Its antigen is unknown.

Germline assignment: CDR1 SGHAT and CDR2 FQNNGV. This CDR3 region has 18 residues. The ends were cut back, 2 bases at V and 3 bases at J, with 19 bases in the middle. The clonotype was recovered from an adult with an advanced solid tumor such as melanoma, head and neck, liver or kidney cancer. The chain carries TRBV11-2 and TRBJ2-2, with D perhaps TRBD1 (6 bases). The sample here was CD4+ or CD8+ T cells sorted from blood, taken in a trial of the OX40 agonist ivuxolimab. The CDR3 reads CASSLFLGTGTYTGELFF. The CDR3 DNA follows: TGTGCCAGCAGCTTATTCCTCGGTACAGGGACCTACACCGGGGAGCTGTTTTTT.